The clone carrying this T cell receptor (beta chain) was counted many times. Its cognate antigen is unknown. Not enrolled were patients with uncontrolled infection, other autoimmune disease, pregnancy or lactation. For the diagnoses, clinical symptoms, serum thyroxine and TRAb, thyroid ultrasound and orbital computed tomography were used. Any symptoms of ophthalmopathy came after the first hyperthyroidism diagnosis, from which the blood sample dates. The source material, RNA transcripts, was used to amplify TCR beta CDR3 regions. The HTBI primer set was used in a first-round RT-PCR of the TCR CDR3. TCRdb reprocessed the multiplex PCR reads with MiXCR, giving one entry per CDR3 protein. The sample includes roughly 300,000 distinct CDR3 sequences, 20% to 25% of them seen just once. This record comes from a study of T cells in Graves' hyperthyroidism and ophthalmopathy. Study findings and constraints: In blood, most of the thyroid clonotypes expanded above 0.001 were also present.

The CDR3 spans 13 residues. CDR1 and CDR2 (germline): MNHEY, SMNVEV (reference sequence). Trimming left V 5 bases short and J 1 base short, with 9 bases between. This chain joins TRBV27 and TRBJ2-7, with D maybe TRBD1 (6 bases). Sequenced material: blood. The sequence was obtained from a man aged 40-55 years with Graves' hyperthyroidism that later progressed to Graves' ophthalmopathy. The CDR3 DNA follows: TGTGCCAGCAGTGTGACAGGTTCCTACGAGCAGTACTTC. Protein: CASSVTGSYEQYF.